The next 22 T cell receptor beta chains were all read from a single sample in a study of T cells in tumors after PD-1 blockade. Generated by immunoSEQ multiplex PCR, the TCRdb table keeps only in-frame clones and is missing some. In the table there are over 3,000 clones, about 60% of which are singletons. The specimen comprised tumor tissue, sampled after anti-PD-1 treatment. Receptor source: a human donor with cutaneous squamous cell carcinoma.

The genes are TRBV5-1 and TRBJ1-6, with 7 positions matching TRBD1. J was trimmed by 10 bases and V by 2 bases; bases with no gene match: 9. Germline loops: CDR1 SGHRS, CDR2 YFSETQ. This CDR3 comprises 15 residues. For the CDR3, the DNA is TGCGCCAGCAGCTTATCAGGGGGTGGGCCATCACCCCTCCACTTT. Encoded protein: CASSLSGGGPSPLHF.

V usage is TRBV4-1 and J usage is TRBJ1-1, with D possibly TRBD1 on 6 matching bases. The CDR3 is made up of 14 amino acids. Looked up from germline, CDR1 is MGHRA and CDR2 is YSYEKL. Trimming removed 1 base at V and 4 bases at J, with 10 bases between. CDR3 coding DNA: TGCGCCAGCAGCCAAGCTCAGGGGACCACTGAAGCTTTCTTT. Translated, it gives CASSQAQGTTEAFF.

The V gene is TRBV5-4, the J gene TRBJ2-7; 8 bases are a match to TRBD1. Germline values: CDR1 SGHNT, CDR2 YYREEE (reference sequence). The CDR3 runs to 15 residues. The V gene end was trimmed by 2 bases and the J gene end by 3 bases; junction bases not matched to a gene: 7. The CDR3 is CASSLPGTGVYEQYF. The CDR3 coding sequence is TGTGCCAGCAGCTTACCCGGGACAGGCGTCTACGAGCAGTACTTC. The whole variable domain, filled in from reference TRBV5-4 and TRBJ2-7, reads ETGVTQSPTHLIKTRGQQVTLRCSSQSGHNTVSWYQQALGQGPQFIFQYYREEENGRGNFPPRFSGLQFPNYSSELNVNALELDDSALYLCASSLPGTGVYEQYFGPGTRLTVT.

This rearrangement joins TRBV5-1 to TRBJ1-6; possible D gene TRBD1, 6 bases. Germline CDR1 SGHRS, CDR2 YFSETQ. Trimming shortened V by 5 bases and J by 11 bases, and 14 bases separated the two germline ends. The CDR3 runs to 13 residues. The CDR3 region is CASRHEQGAPLHF. In nucleotides, the CDR3 is TGCGCCAGCAGGCATGAACAGGGTGCACCCCTCCACTTT.

The genes are TRBV19 and TRBJ1-4; D is uncertain. CDR1 and CDR2 (germline): LNHDA, SQIVND (reference sequence). The length of the CDR3 is 14 residues. V lost 1 base, J lost 5 bases, and 8 bases lay in between. The CDR3 coding sequence is TGTGCCAGTAGTATAGCCTGGCAGAATGAAAAACTGTTTTTT. It codes for CASSIAWQNEKLFF. Looking up the rest from reference TRBV19 and TRBJ1-4 gives the full variable domain: DGGITQSPKYLFRKEGQNVTLSCEQNLNHDAMYWYRQDPGQGLRLIYYSQIVNDFQKGDIAEGYSVSREKKESFPLTVTSAQKNPTAFYLCASSIAWQNEKLFFGSGTQLSVL.

The chain uses TRBV18 and TRBJ1-3, with no clear D. The CDR3 has 13 amino acids. Germline V gene lookup returns CDR1 KGHSH and CDR2 LQKENI. Trimming cost V 6 bases and J 1 base, with 7 bases left between them. Here the CDR3 reads CASSLGSGNTIYF. In nucleotides, the CDR3 is TGTGCCAGCTCTCTGGGTTCTGGAAACACCATATATTTT.

In its sample, this clone was seen once. The chain links TRBV5-1 to TRBJ2-1, with 8 positions matching TRBD2. Germline-derived CDR1 and CDR2 are SGHRS and YFSETQ. The CDR3 consists of 15 residues. Trimming took 0 bases from V and 7 from J; bases not matched to a gene: 6. In nucleotides, the CDR3 is TGCGCCAGCAGCTTGGACGGGGGGGCCTTGAATGAGCAGTTCTTC. This translates into CASSLDGGALNEQFF. Variable domain in full (rest from reference TRBV5-1 and TRBJ2-1): KAGVTQTPRYLIKTRGQQVTLSCSPISGHRSVSWYQQTPGQGLQFLFEYFSETQRNKGNFPGRFSGRQFSNSRSEMNVSTLELGDSALYLCASSLDGGALNEQFFGPGTRLTVL.

The rearrangement joins TRBV7-6 to TRBJ2-2; 9 bases fit TRBD1. Germline V lookup: CDR1 SGHVS, CDR2 FNYEAQ. This CDR3 comprises 13 residues. Losses at the gene ends were 5 bases for V and 6 bases for J; bases not matched to a gene: 1. CDR3 nucleotide sequence: TGTGCCAGCAGCAGACAGGGGGCCGGGGAGCTGTTTTTT. Its protein product is CASSRQGAGELFF. Using reference TRBV7-6 and TRBJ2-2 for the parts outside the CDR3, the full variable domain is GAGVSQSPRYKVTKRGQDVALRCDPISGHVSLYWYRQALGQGPEFLTYFNYEAQQDKSGLPNDRFSAERPEGSISTLTIQRTEQRDSAMYRCASSRQGAGELFFGEGSRLTVL.

The chain joins TRBV10-1 to TRBJ1-4; TRBD1 matches 10 bases. Germline V lookup: CDR1 WNHNN, CDR2 SYGVQD (reference sequence). The V segment lost 5 bases and the J segment 8 bases; nucleotides outside the gene matches: 8. This CDR3 contains 15 residues. In DNA, the CDR3 is TGCGCCAGCAGTACCGGGACAGGGGTCGGCGAAAAACTGTTTTTT. Amino acids: CASSTGTGVGEKLFF.

The V and J genes are TRBV14 and TRBJ1-2; tentative D call: TRBD1 (6 bases). This CDR3 is built from 14 residues. V lost 0 bases and J lost 8, with 13 bases in between. CDR1 and CDR2 from the germline V gene are SGHDN and FVKESK. The CDR3 spells CASSQESGQFGYTF. CDR3 DNA sequence: TGTGCCAGCAGCCAAGAATCGGGACAATTCGGCTACACCTTC.

The chain employs TRBV7-9 and TRBJ2-7; the D gene is possibly TRBD2 (6 bases). The CDR3 contains 14 residues. The V gene lost 5 bases and the J gene lost 2 bases, with 13 bases spanning the gap. Germline V gene data show CDR1 as SEHNR and CDR2 as FQNEAQ (reference sequence). CDR3 bases: TGTGCCAGCAGCCATCCGGAGGGGCCCTACGAGCAGTACTTC. It is translated as CASSHPEGPYEQYF.

The chain is built from TRBV6-6 and TRBJ2-7; D gene uncertain. Germline V gives CDR1 MNHNY, CDR2 SVGAGI (reference sequence). Trimming pared 0 bases from V and 2 bases from J, leaving 8 bases between. This CDR3 has 14 residues. This CDR3 reads CASSYSSDAYEQYF. The CDR3 region has the DNA TGTGCCAGCAGTTACTCGAGTGACGCCTACGAGCAGTACTTC.

The chain couples TRBV16 to TRBJ1-1; no clear D gene. The germline CDR1 and CDR2 sequences are KGHSY and FQNENV. This CDR3 spans 14 amino acids. V was cut by 1 base and J by 2 bases, with 8 bases left in between. The DNA of the CDR3 is TGTGCCAGCAGCCAATTGGCACCAAACACTGAAGCTTTCTTT. Translating it yields CASSQLAPNTEAFF.

The chain couples TRBV2 to TRBJ1-5; 7 nucleotides align to TRBD1. V was pared by 3 bases and J by 0 bases, with 8 bases of the junction left unmatched. Germline V lookup: CDR1 SNHLY, CDR2 FYNNEI. The CDR3 totals 17 residues. The CDR3 loop is CASSELDRAHSNQPQHF. CDR3 nucleotide sequence: TGTGCCAGCAGTGAGCTTGACAGGGCACATAGCAATCAGCCCCAGCATTTT.

The chain carries TRBV7-6 and TRBJ1-6, with TRBD1 matching over 8 bases. The CDR3 has 15 residues. Germline loops: CDR1 SGHVS, CDR2 FNYEAQ. Germline trimming cut 5 bases from V and 7 bases from J; bases unmatched to any gene: 7. CDR3 DNA sequence: TGTGCCAGCAGCGTCCAGGGGGCAGAAAATTCACCCCTCCACTTT. Protein: CASSVQGAENSPLHF.

This clone was seen a handful of times. V and J are TRBV5-4 and TRBJ2-2; 12 nucleotides align to TRBD2. The germline CDR1 and CDR2 sequences are SGHNT and YYREEE (reference sequence). Trimming removed 0 bases from V and 7 bases from J; junction bases left unmatched: 10. The CDR3 runs 18 residues. The CDR3 loop is CASSLEALAGGENGELFF. The CDR3 DNA is TGTGCCAGCAGCTTGGAGGCCCTAGCGGGGGGGGAAAACGGGGAGCTGTTTTTT.

The V and J genes are TRBV24-1 and TRBJ2-2; D uncertain. Trimming stripped 0 bases from V and 6 bases from J, with 4 bases between. The V gene's germline CDR1 is KGHDR and CDR2 SFDVKD. The CDR3 spans 13 residues. CDR3 in DNA: TGTGCCACCAGTGATTTGCAGGCCGGGGAGCTGTTTTTT. It codes for CATSDLQAGELFF.

The chain carries TRBV7-9 and TRBJ1-2; 8 nucleotides line up with TRBD1. The CDR3 has 13 amino acids. J was trimmed by 8 bases and V by 5 bases; bases with no gene match: 7. Germline CDR1 is SEHNR and CDR2 is FQNEAQ (reference sequence). The DNA for the CDR3 is TGTGCCAGCAGCGAGGACAGGGACCGGGGCTACACCTTC. Translated, it gives CASSEDRDRGYTF.

The chain employs TRBV4-1 and TRBJ1-3, with D unclear. Germline values: CDR1 MGHRA, CDR2 YSYEKL. The germline V and J ends were trimmed by 0 bases and 9 bases, with 9 bases remaining between them. The CDR3 totals 13 residues. The CDR3 reads CASSQDISSTIYF. The CDR3 nucleotides are TGCGCCAGCAGCCAAGATATATCAAGCACCATATATTTT.

Within the sample, this clone is medium-sized. V and J are TRBV7-7 and TRBJ2-1; either TRBD1 or TRBD2 may fit D (5 bases each). This CDR3 region has 15 residues. From germline, CDR1 is SSHAT and CDR2 FNYEAQ (reference sequence). V was pared by 6 bases and J by 1 base, with 13 bases between. The CDR3 bases are TGTGCCAGCAGTTCCGGGACGGGATCCTACAATGAGCAGTTCTTC. It codes for CASSSGTGSYNEQFF.

The chain has TRBV29-1 and TRBJ2-6; D not resolved. V shed 6 bases and J shed 0 bases, with 21 bases lying between them. This CDR3 has 18 residues. Germline CDR1 is SQVTM and CDR2 is ANQGSEA. The CDR3 spells CSVAGSPLRFSGANVLTF. In nucleotides, the CDR3 is TGCAGCGTCGCTGGATCCCCATTACGGTTCTCTGGGGCCAACGTCCTGACTTTC.

The rearrangement links TRBV5-1 to TRBJ2-3; TRBD1 aligns across 7 bases. There are 15 residues in the CDR3. With V trimmed by 3 bases and J by 2 bases, 6 bases remained unmatched. In germline, CDR1 is SGHRS, CDR2 YFSETQ. CDR3 DNA: TGCGCCAGCAGCTCCGGACAGGCCCTCACAGATACGCAGTATTTT. Translation gives CASSSGQALTDTQYF. The variable domain in full, completed from reference TRBV5-1 and TRBJ2-3, reads KAGVTQTPRYLIKTRGQQVTLSCSPISGHRSVSWYQQTPGQGLQFLFEYFSETQRNKGNFPGRFSGRQFSNSRSEMNVSTLELGDSALYLCASSSGQALTDTQYFGPGTRLTVL.